This T cell receptor (beta chain) was captured in a study of CD8+CD57+ T cells in acquired aplastic anemia. Across the study: Sorted CD4+ and CD8+ cells yielded roughly 3 ug of DNA on average. Findings and caveats of the study: Any difference that existed in CD8+ Simpson's diversity between patients and controls was not significant.

This CDR3 contains 13 residues. V dropped 1 base and J dropped 7 bases, with 10 bases sitting between them. Per germline, CDR1 SGHVS and CDR2 FNYEAQ. Template material for TCR beta VDJ and CDR3 profiling consisted of genomic DNA. TCRdb processed the reads anew with MiXCR; each CDR3 protein has one entry. The sample consists of around 190,000 distinct CDR3 sequences, approximately 49% of them appearing once. This clonotype was recorded a few times. The antigen remains unidentified. The sequenced material came from sorted CD4+, CD8+, or CD8+CD57+ T cells (not recorded which) from PBMCs. The clonotype was recovered from a human donor in good health, serving as a control. The chain has TRBV7-6 and TRBJ1-2; possibly TRBD1 for D (6 bases). The CDR3 coding sequence is TGTGCCAGCAGCTTAGAGGGGGGGTCTGGCTACACCTTC. As protein: CASSLEGGSGYTF.